These T cell receptor beta chains were read from a single sample in a study of blood T cells in healthy people across ages. TCRdb ran MiXCR on the 5' RACE reads and lists one entry per CDR3 protein. The table records some 560,000 distinct CDR3 sequences, about 27% of them present only once. A further study also used this sample, focusing on T cells of mothers and their children.

The sample was blood. The receptors here all came from a boy aged 2 to 10 in good health. The conserved cysteine and the conserved F or W are not part of the CDR3 here. Fields, in order: clone size, J gene, V gene, CDR3 protein. Not all rows give a size; the values are once, few, many and, for expanded clones, a class.

size: few
J: TRBJ2-1
V: TRBV12-3/TRBV12-4
CDR3: ASSFGLAVSSYNEQF

size: few
J: TRBJ1-5
V: TRBV5-1
CDR3: ASSLGPQGGQPQH

size: .
J: TRBJ2-5
V: TRBV9
CDR3: ASSAGLAGVETQY

size: .
J: TRBJ2-2
V: TRBV12-3/TRBV12-4
CDR3: ASSLDAGGELF

size: .
J: TRBJ1-2
V: TRBV25-1
CDR3: ASTPRGSSYGYT

size: few
J: TRBJ2-2
V: TRBV27
CDR3: ASSLGSLPNTGELF

size: .
J: TRBJ2-7
V: TRBV27
CDR3: ASSRDRQGYEQY

size: .
J: TRBJ1-6
V: TRBV2
CDR3: ASSEAVIGTVNSPLH

size: .
J: TRBJ1-2
V: TRBV5-1
CDR3: ASSPDRGFGYT

size: few
J: TRBJ2-7
V: TRBV7-9
CDR3: ASSFGGYYEQY

size: .
J: .
V: TRBV7-9
CDR3: ASSLDGGGFYNEQF

size: few
J: TRBJ1-5
V: TRBV30
CDR3: AWSGGQGLLPQH

size: .
J: .
V: TRBV14
CDR3: ASSHNGPGDEQY

size: once
J: TRBJ1-4
V: TRBV10-3
CDR3: AGRRSANEKLF

size: .
J: TRBJ2-6
V: TRBV7-9
CDR3: ASRDTISGANVLT

size: .
J: TRBJ2-3
V: TRBV20-1
CDR3: SARGRGTTSTDTQY

size: few
J: TRBJ1-2
V: TRBV4-1
CDR3: ASSRNPRDRGSYGYT

size: .
J: TRBJ1-2
V: TRBV3-1
CDR3: ASSPQSFNGYT

size: .
J: TRBJ2-3
V: TRBV24-1
CDR3: ATSTDGLPDTQY

size: .
J: TRBJ1-4
V: TRBV7-9
CDR3: ASSWDYRDTTTNEKLF

size: .
J: TRBJ1-2
V: TRBV6-2/TRBV6-3
CDR3: ASSMDTPSDGYT

size: .
J: TRBJ2-3
V: TRBV20-1
CDR3: SATGGFSPSDTQY

size: .
J: TRBJ1-2
V: TRBV20-1
CDR3: SVLESYGYT

size: few
J: TRBJ2-5
V: TRBV7-2
CDR3: ASSFQAGGGQETQY

size: few
J: TRBJ2-3
V: TRBV4-3
CDR3: ASSHSGMGHTDTQY

size: .
J: TRBJ1-1
V: TRBV12-3/TRBV12-4
CDR3: ASSPPLRIQAF

size: .
J: TRBJ1-4
V: TRBV4-1
CDR3: ASSQDSGVNNEKLF

size: .
J: TRBJ1-5
V: TRBV6-4
CDR3: ASSGDLQGRGSNQPQH

size: .
J: TRBJ2-5
V: TRBV28
CDR3: ASSLIPGETQY

size: .
J: TRBJ2-3
V: TRBV12-3/TRBV12-4
CDR3: ASSLASGTSTQY

size: few
J: TRBJ2-5
V: TRBV10-3
CDR3: AISETQGGETQY

size: .
J: TRBJ2-3
V: TRBV5-1
CDR3: ASSHGGFVAPTDTQY

size: few
J: TRBJ1-1
V: TRBV7-9
CDR3: ASSLDDTEAF

size: .
J: TRBJ2-3
V: TRBV29-1
CDR3: SVGGRYTDTQY

size: .
J: TRBJ2-1
V: TRBV29-1
CDR3: SAYTPIQGEQF